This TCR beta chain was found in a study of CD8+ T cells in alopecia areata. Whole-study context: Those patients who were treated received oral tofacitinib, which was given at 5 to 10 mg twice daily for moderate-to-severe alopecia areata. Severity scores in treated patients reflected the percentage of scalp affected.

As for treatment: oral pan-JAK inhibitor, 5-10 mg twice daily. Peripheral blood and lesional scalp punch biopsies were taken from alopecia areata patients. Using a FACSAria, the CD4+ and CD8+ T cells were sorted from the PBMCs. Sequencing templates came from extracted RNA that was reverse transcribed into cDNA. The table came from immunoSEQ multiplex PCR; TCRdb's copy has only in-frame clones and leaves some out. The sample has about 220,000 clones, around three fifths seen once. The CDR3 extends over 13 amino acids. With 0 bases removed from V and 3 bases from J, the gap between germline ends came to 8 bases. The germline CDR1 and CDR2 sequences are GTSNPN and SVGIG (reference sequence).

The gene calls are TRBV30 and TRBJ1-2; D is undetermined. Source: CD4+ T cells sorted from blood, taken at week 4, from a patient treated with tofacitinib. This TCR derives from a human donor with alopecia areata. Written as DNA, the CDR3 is TGTGCCTGGAGTGTACTTGTGGACTATGGCTACACCTTC. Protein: CAWSVLVDYGYTF.